This is a list of T cell receptor beta chains from one sample in a study of PD-1 blockade in classical Hodgkin lymphoma. The table came from immunoSEQ multiplex PCR; TCRdb's copy has only in-frame clones and leaves some out. The sample has about 40,000 clones, roughly four fifths seen once; the top ten hold approximately 11%. Specimen: peripheral blood mononuclear cells (PBMCs), collected at baseline. These receptor sequences come from a human donor with classical Hodgkin lymphoma. Each CDR3 is given with its conserved first and last residue. D genes are given only for firm matches. Size is omitted from some rows. Given values are once, few, many or a class for expanded clones.

clone size	D gene	J gene	V gene	CDR3 DNA	CDR3 protein
few	TRBD2	TRBJ2-7	TRBV4-3	TGCGCCAGCAGCCAAGAAGGGACTAGAGTGTACGAGCAGTACTTC	CASSQEGTRVYEQYF
-	-	TRBJ1-1	TRBV6-5	TGTGCCAGCAGTGTTGAGGGGTCCACTGAAGCTTTCTTT	CASSVEGSTEAFF
-	TRBD2	TRBJ2-7	TRBV6-5	TGTGCCAGCAGTTACGGCGGGACTAGCGGTTCAACCAAGCAGTACTTC	CASSYGGTSGSTKQYF
-	TRBD1	TRBJ2-2	TRBV27	TGTGCCAGCAGTATCAGGGGGCTCGGGGAGCTGTTTTTT	CASSIRGLGELFF
-	-	TRBJ2-5	TRBV4-1	TGCGCCAGCAGCAGCCGGGGGGCAGAGACCCAGTACTTC	CASSSRGAETQYF
-	TRBD1	TRBJ1-1	TRBV5-1	TGCGCCAGCAGCCTAACAGGGGTGGGGACTGAAGCTTTCTTT	CASSLTGVGTEAFF
-	-	TRBJ2-1	TRBV10-2	TGCGCCAGCAGACCGAAAGCAAATGAGCAGTTCTTC	CASRPKANEQFF
-	-	TRBJ1-4	TRBV19	TGTGCCAGTAGTAAGGGGAAGCGGGCAACTAATGAAAAACTGTTTTTT	CASSKGKRATNEKLFF
-	-	TRBJ2-1	TRBV29-1	TGCAGCGTTCGCGTCGTCGCGTCTGGCACCTCCTACAATGAGCAGTTCTTC	CSVRVVASGTSYNEQFF
-	TRBD2	TRBJ2-7	TRBV2	TGTGCCAGCGCCCCTCTAGCGGGGGCCTACGAGCAGTACTTC	CASAPLAGAYEQYF
-	TRBD2	TRBJ2-1	TRBV4-3	TGCGCCAGCAGCCAAAGCGGGATAAATGAGCAGTTCTTC	CASSQSGINEQFF
many	-	TRBJ1-4	TRBV29-1	TGCAGCGTTGCGGCAGTTACTAATGAAAAACTGTTTTTT	CSVAAVTNEKLFF
-	-	TRBJ2-3	TRBV4-3	TGCGCCAGCAGCCAAAGATATCCCCTTTTTTCGGGGTGGGACACAGATACGCAGTATTTT	CASSQRYPLFSGWDTDTQYF
-	-	TRBJ2-7	TRBV19	TGTGCCAGTACTCGCGGATCCTCCTACGAGCAGTACTTC	CASTRGSSYEQYF
-	-	TRBJ2-5	TRBV20-1	TGCAGTGCTAGTGGGGGGCTGACCCAGTACTTC	CSASGGLTQYF
-	-	TRBJ2-7	TRBV7-2	TGTGCCAGCAGCCCGGTTGGAGGGACCGAGCAGTACTTC	CASSPVGGTEQYF
-	TRBD2	TRBJ2-7	TRBV7-3	TGTGCCAGCAGCTTATCTGTAACTAGCGGGAGACAGGTCTACGAGCAGTACTTC	CASSLSVTSGRQVYEQYF
-	-	TRBJ1-5	TRBV6-5	TGTGCCAGCAGTTACAGTTCCGATCAGCCCCAGCATTTT	CASSYSSDQPQHF